What follows describes a single TCR beta chain. Assay: immunoSEQ multiplex PCR; the TCRdb copy retains only in-frame clones and omits some. The table shows around 160,000 clones, with around 89% occurring only once. The data were taken from a study of blood T cell repertoires in COVID-19. Germline CDR1 is SGHNT and CDR2 is YENEEA. This CDR3 spans 18 amino acids. Trimming at V came to 5 bases and at J to 7 bases, leaving 18 bases not matched to a gene. The sequence came from a woman in her 30s with acute COVID-19. Sequenced: PBMCs or T cells enriched from blood (not recorded which). The chain has TRBV11-3 and TRBJ1-2; 11 bases are shared with TRBD1. The CDR3 bases are TGTGCCAGCAGCCCCACCAGGAGACAACCGGGACAGGGGGGTGGCTACACCTTC. It codes for CASSPTRRQPGQGGGYTF.